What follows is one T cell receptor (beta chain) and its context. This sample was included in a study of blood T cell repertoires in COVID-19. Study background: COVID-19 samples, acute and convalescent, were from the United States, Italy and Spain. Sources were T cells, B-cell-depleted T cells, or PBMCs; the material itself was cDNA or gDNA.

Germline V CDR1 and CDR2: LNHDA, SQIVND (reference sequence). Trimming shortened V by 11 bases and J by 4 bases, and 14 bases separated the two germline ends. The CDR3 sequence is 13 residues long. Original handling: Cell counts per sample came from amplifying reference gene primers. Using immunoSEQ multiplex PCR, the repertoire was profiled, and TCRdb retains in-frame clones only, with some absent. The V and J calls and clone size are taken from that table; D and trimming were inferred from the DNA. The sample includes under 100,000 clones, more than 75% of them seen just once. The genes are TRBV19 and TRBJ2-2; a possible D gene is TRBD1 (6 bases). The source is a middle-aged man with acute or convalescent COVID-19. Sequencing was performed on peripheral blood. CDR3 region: CAGRQAPTGELFF. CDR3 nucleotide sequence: TGTGCCGGGCGACAGGCCCCCACCGGGGAGCTGTTTTTT.